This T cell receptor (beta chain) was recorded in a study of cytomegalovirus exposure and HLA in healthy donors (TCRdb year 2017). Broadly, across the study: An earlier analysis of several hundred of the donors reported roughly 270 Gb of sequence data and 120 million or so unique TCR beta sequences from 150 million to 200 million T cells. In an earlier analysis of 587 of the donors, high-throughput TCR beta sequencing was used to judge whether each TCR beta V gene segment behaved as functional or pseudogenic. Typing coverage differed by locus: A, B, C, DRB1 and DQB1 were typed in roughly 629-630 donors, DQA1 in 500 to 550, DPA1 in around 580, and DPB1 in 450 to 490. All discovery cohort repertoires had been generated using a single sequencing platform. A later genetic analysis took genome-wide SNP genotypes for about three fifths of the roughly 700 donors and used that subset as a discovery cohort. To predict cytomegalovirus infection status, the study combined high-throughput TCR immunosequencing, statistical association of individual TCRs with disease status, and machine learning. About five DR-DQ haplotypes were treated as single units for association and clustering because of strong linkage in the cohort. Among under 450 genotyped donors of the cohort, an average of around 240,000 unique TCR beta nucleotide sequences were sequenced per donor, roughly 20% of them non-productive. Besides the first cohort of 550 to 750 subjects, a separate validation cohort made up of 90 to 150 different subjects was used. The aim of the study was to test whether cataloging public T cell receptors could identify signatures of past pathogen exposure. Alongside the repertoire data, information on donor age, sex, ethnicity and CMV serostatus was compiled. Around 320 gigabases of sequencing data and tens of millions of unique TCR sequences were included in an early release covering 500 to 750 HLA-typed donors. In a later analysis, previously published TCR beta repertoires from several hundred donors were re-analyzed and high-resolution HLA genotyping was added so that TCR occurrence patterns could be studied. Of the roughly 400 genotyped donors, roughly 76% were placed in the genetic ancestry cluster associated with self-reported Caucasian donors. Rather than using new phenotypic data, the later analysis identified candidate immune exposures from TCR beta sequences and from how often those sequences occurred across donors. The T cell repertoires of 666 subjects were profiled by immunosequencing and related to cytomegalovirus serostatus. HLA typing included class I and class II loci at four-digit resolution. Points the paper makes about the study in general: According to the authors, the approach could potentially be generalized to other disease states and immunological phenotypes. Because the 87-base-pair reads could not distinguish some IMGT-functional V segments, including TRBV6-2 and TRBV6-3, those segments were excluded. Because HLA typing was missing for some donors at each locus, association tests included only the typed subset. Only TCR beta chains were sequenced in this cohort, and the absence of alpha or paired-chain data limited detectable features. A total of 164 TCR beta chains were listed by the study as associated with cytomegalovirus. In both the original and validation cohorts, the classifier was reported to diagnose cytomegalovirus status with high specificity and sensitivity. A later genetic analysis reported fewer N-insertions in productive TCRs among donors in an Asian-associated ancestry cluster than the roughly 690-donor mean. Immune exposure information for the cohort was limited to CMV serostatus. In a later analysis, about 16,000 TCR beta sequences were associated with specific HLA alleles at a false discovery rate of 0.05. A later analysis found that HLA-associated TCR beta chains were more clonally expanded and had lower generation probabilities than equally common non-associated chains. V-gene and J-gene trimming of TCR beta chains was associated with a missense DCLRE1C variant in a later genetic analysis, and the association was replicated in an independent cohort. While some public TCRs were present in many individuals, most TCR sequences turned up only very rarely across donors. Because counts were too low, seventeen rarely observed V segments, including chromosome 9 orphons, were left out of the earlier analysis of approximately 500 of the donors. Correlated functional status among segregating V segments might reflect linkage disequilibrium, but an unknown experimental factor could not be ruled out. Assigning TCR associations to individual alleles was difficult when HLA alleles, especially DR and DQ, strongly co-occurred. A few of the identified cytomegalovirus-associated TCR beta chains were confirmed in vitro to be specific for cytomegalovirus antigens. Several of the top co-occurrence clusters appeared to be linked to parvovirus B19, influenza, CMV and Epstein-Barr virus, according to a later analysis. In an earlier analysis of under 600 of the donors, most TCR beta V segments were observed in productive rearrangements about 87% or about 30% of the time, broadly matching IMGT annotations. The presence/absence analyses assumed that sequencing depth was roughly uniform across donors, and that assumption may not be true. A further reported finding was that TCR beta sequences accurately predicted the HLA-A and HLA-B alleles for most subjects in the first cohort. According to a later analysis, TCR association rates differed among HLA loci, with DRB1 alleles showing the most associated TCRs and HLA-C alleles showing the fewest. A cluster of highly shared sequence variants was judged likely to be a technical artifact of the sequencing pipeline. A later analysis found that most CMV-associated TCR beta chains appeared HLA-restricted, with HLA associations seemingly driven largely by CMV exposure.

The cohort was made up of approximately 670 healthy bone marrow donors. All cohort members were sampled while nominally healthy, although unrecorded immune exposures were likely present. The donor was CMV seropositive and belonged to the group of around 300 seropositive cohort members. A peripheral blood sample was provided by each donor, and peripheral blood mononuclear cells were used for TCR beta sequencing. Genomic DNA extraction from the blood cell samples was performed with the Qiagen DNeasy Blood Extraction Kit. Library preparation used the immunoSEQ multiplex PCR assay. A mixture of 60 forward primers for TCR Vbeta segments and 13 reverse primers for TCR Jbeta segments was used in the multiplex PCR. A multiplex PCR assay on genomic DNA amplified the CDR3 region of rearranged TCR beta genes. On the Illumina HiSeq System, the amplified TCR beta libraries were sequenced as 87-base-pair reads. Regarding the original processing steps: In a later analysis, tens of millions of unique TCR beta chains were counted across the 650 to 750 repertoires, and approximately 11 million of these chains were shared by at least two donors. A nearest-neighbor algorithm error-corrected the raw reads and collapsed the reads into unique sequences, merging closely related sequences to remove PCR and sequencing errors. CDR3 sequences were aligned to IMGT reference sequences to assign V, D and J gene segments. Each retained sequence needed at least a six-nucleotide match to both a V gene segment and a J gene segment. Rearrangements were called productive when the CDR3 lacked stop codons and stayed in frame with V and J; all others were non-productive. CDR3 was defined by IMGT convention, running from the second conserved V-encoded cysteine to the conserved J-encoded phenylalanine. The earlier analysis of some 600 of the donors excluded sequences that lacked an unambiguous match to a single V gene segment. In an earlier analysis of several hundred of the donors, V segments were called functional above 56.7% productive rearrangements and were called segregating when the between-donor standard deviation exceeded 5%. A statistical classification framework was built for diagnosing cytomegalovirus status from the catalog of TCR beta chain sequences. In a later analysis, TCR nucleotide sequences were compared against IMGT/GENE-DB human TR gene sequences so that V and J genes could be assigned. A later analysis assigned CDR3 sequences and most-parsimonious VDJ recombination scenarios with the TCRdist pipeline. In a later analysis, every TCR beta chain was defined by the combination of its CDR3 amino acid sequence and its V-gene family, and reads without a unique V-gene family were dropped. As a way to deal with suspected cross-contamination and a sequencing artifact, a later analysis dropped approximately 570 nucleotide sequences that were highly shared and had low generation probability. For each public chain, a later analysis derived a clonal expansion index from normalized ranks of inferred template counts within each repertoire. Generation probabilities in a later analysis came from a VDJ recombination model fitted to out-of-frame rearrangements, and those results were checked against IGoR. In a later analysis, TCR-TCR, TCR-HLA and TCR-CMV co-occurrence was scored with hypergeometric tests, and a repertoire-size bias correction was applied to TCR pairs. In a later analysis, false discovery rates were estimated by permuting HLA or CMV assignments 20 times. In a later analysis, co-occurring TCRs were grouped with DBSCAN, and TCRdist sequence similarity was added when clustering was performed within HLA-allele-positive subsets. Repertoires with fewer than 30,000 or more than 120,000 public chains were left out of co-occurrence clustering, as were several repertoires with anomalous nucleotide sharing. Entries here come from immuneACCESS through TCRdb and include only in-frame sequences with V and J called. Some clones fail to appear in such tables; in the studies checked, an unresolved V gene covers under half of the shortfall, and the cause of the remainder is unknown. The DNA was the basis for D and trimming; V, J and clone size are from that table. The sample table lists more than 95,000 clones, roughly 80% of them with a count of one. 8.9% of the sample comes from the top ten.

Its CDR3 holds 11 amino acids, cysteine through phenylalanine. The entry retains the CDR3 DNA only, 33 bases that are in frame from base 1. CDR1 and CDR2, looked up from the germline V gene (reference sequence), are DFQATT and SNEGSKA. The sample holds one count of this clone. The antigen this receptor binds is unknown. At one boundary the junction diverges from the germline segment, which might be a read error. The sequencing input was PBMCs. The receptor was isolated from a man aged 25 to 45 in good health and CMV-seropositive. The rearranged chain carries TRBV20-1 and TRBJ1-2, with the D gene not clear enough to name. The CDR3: CSASRGGGYTF. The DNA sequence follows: TGCAGTGCTAGCCGGGGAGGCGGCTATACCTTC.